This T cell receptor beta chain was observed in a study of T cell changes during pregnancy in multiple sclerosis. Generated by immunoSEQ multiplex PCR, the TCRdb table keeps only in-frame clones and is missing some. The sample records 58,000 or so clones, nearly 95% being singletons. This CDR3 has 14 amino acids. Sequenced here: CD4+ T cells from peripheral blood mononuclear cells, sampled in the third trimester of pregnancy. This chain joins TRBV12-1 and TRBJ2-7; the table's D call, TRBD2, was not checked against the DNA. TRBV12-1 is an annotated pseudogene. The sequence derives from a female donor with multiple sclerosis, enrolled in a pregnancy study. The DNA for the CDR3 is TGTGCCAGCAGCCTAAACGAGGAGTGCTACGAGCAGTACTTC. Residues: CASSLNEECYEQYF.